The 30 T cell receptor beta chains reported below all come from one sample, sequenced in a study of CD8+CD57+ T cells in acquired aplastic anemia. The study profiled TCR beta VDJ and CDR3 using genomic DNA as template. In TCRdb, the reads were re-called with MiXCR into one record per CDR3 protein. The table lists roughly 80,000 distinct CDR3 sequences, about 70% of them singletons, with approximately 81% in the top ten. Those patients picked for sequencing had displayed CD8+CD57+ cell expansion on flow cytometry. Sequenced sample: sorted CD4+, CD8+, or CD8+CD57+ T cells (not recorded which) from PBMCs. Every receptor here comes from a human donor with aplastic anemia.

J is TRBJ1-5 and V is TRBV20-1; D not certain. The germline gives CDR1 DFQATT, CDR2 SNEGSKA (reference sequence). V was pared by 8 bases and J by 1 base, with 18 bases between. The CDR3 length is 15 residues. The CDR3 nucleotides read TGCAGTACTATCCCCCACGTGGGAAGCAATCAGCCCCAGCATTTT. It specifies CSTIPHVGSNQPQHF.

The chain has TRBV27 and TRBJ1-4; 9 nucleotides line up with TRBD1. This CDR3 is built from 14 residues. CDR1 is MNHEY and CDR2 is SMNVEV in the germline V gene (reference sequence). V lost 6 bases, J lost 7 bases, and 6 bases stayed unmatched. CDR3 sequence (DNA): TGTGCCAGCAGCCCGGGACAGGGAGGTGAAAAACTGTTTTTT. It translates to CASSPGQGGEKLFF.

The chain links TRBV24-1 to TRBJ2-1, with 16 bases fitting TRBD2. Germline CDR1 reads KGHDR; CDR2 reads SFDVKD. Trimming removed 3 bases from V and 7 bases from J; junction bases left unmatched: 11. The CDR3 has 19 amino acids. CDR3 region: CATSDPTGTSGRARNEQFF. DNA for the CDR3: TGTGCCACCAGTGATCCCACGGGGACTAGCGGGAGGGCCAGAAATGAGCAGTTCTTC.

V usage is TRBV10-1 and J usage is TRBJ2-1; D is uncertain. Looked up from germline, CDR1 is WNHNN and CDR2 is SYGVQD (reference sequence). Trimming removed 3 bases from V and 1 base from J, with 10 bases in between. This CDR3 has 15 residues. This chain's CDR3 is CASSESAGSYNEQFF. CDR3 bases: TGCGCCAGCAGTGAATCGGCAGGATCCTACAATGAGCAGTTCTTC.

The chain joins TRBV20-1 to TRBJ1-2; D possibly corresponds to TRBD1 (5 bases). Trimming left V 6 bases short and J 1 base short, with 12 bases between. The CDR3 is made up of 13 amino acids. CDR1 and CDR2 (germline): DFQATT, SNEGSKA (reference sequence). CDR3 in DNA: TGCAGTGCACGGGACGGCGTTAACTATGGCTACACCTTC. It is translated as CSARDGVNYGYTF.

The V gene is TRBV5-1, the J gene TRBJ2-5; TRBD2 matches 7 bases. The germline V gene encodes CDR1 SGHRS and CDR2 YFSETQ. CDR3 length: 15 residues. J was trimmed by 2 bases and V by 9 bases; bases with no gene match: 13. Here the CDR3 DNA reads TGCGCCACAGGAACGTCGGGGGGACTACAAGAGACCCAGTACTTC. This codes for CATGTSGGLQETQYF.

The rearrangement joins TRBV15 to TRBJ2-5; maybe TRBD1 (6 bases). CDR3 length equals 13 residues. Germline V CDR1 and CDR2: LNHNV, YYDKDF (reference sequence). Trimming removed 1 base at V and 4 bases at J, with 7 bases between. The CDR3 loop is CATSRGRGETQYF. The CDR3 DNA follows: TGTGCCACCAGCAGAGGCAGGGGAGAGACCCAGTACTTC.

The chain recombines TRBV10-3 with TRBJ2-2; weak D call: TRBD1 (6 bases). CDR1 is ENHRY, CDR2 SYGVKD, per germline. Trimming left V 10 bases short and J 6 bases short, with 21 bases between. The CDR3 contains 15 residues. This CDR3 is CATKGPGALAGELFF. CDR3 nucleotide sequence: TGTGCCACCAAGGGGCCAGGGGCGTTAGCCGGGGAGCTGTTTTTT.

The chain links TRBV27 to TRBJ1-2; 10 bases align to TRBD1. CDR1 is MNHEY and CDR2 is SMNVEV in the germline V gene (reference sequence). V lost 4 bases, J lost 0 bases, and 2 bases stayed unmatched. This CDR3 region has 15 residues. CDR3 nucleotide sequence: TGTGCCAGCAGTTCTGGACAGGGGGCTAACTATGGCTACACCTTC. Translating gives CASSSGQGANYGYTF.

The chain links TRBV15 to TRBJ2-2; D call uncertain. The ends were cut back, 2 bases at V and 6 bases at J, with 7 bases in the middle. The CDR3 runs to 13 residues. The germline V gene encodes CDR1 LNHNV and CDR2 YYDKDF (reference sequence). The DNA for the CDR3 is TGTGCCACCAGCAGATTCGCGGCCGGGGAGCTGTTTTTT. As protein: CATSRFAAGELFF.

V and J are TRBV5-1 and TRBJ2-7; tentative D call: TRBD1 (6 bases). CDR1 and CDR2 (germline): SGHRS, YFSETQ. This CDR3 has 14 amino acids. V shed 0 bases and J shed 4 bases, with 11 bases lying between them. The CDR3 nucleotides read TGCGCCAGCAGCTTGGGTGACAGGACTTACGAGCAGTACTTC. Protein sequence: CASSLGDRTYEQYF.

V and J are TRBV15 and TRBJ2-3; 14 bases are shared with TRBD2. Germline CDR1 LNHNV, CDR2 YYDKDF (reference sequence). Losses at the gene ends were 5 bases for V and 3 bases for J; bases not matched to a gene: 7. CDR3 length: 17 residues. CDR3 protein: CATSLTGTSGRTDTQYF. The CDR3 DNA reads as TGTGCCACCAGCCTAACGGGGACTAGCGGGAGAACAGATACGCAGTATTTT.

This clonotype has a single count. V and J are TRBV11-1 and TRBJ2-1; D gene uncertain. Looked up from germline, CDR1 is SGHAT and CDR2 is FQDESV (reference sequence). V dropped 3 bases and J dropped 8 bases, with 14 bases sitting between them. CDR3 length: 14 amino acids. CDR3 bases: TGTGCCAGCAGCTTGATGGCCGGGTCGGATGAGCAGTTCTTC. Amino acids: CASSLMAGSDEQFF.

The V and J genes are TRBV7-6 and TRBJ2-3, with 7 bases identical to TRBD2. The V gene's germline CDR1 is SGHVS and CDR2 FNYEAQ. After removal of 1 base from V and 2 bases from J, the junction contained 3 bases not matched to a gene. The CDR3 has 15 amino acids. This CDR3 reads CASSLEAGPTDTQYF. The DNA for the CDR3 is TGTGCCAGCAGCTTAGAAGCGGGGCCCACAGATACGCAGTATTTT.

V and J are TRBV29-1 and TRBJ1-2; 7 bases match TRBD1. Germline V lookup: CDR1 SQVTM, CDR2 ANQGSEA. V was pared by 2 bases and J by 7 bases, with 1 base of the junction left unmatched. This CDR3 is 11 amino acids long. This chain's CDR3 is CSVETGAGYTF. CDR3 sequence (DNA): TGCAGCGTTGAAACAGGGGCTGGCTACACCTTC.

In its sample, this clonotype was seen many times. The J gene is TRBJ1-2, the V gene TRBV24-1, with 12 bases that match TRBD1. CDR3 length equals 17 residues. Trimming removed 5 bases from V and 3 bases from J; junction bases left unmatched: 9. CDR1 is KGHDR, CDR2 SFDVKD, per germline. CDR3 amino acids: CATSARGQGAKDYGYTF. The CDR3 DNA is TGTGCCACCAGTGCTAGGGGACAGGGGGCGAAAGACTATGGCTACACCTTC.

In this sample, this clonotype turned up once. The chain recombines TRBV24-1 with TRBJ1-1; D may be TRBD1 (6 bases). Trimming shortened V by 3 bases and J by 9 bases, and 10 bases separated the two germline ends. Germline CDR1 KGHDR, CDR2 SFDVKD. The CDR3 contains 12 residues. The CDR3: CATSDLQGKAFF. CDR3 DNA sequence: TGTGCCACCAGTGATCTACAGGGAAAAGCTTTCTTT.

Details on this clonotype: A read error may explain this, as a much larger clone is one base away. The V and J genes are TRBV9 and TRBJ2-2; 8 nucleotides line up with TRBD1. CDR3 length equals 18 residues. V dropped 4 bases and J dropped 1; count of bases not matched to a gene: 12. Germline V lookup: CDR1 SGDLS, CDR2 YYNGEE. This CDR3 is CASSPRAGGDGNTGELFF. DNA for the CDR3: TGTGCCAGCAGCCCTCGAGCAGGGGGCGATGGGAACACCGGGGAGCTGTTTTTT.

This clonotype has at least ten counts. The chain carries TRBV25-1 and TRBJ2-2, with 8 bases that match TRBD1. J lost 3 bases, V lost 3 bases, and 0 bases had no gene match. Germline assignment: CDR1 MGHDK and CDR2 SYGVNS. The CDR3 has 14 amino acids. The CDR3 DNA sequence: TGTGCCAGCAGTGAGGACAGGGACACCGGGGAGCTGTTTTTT. This encodes CASSEDRDTGELFF.

The CDR3 coding sequence is TGTGCCAGCAGCTTTACAGAGACCCAGTACTTC. It codes for CASSFTETQYF. This chain uses TRBV7-9 with TRBJ2-5; no firm D call. Trimming pared 3 bases from V and 4 bases from J, leaving 3 bases between. CDR1 is SEHNR, CDR2 FQNEAQ, per germline (reference sequence). The CDR3 length is 11 residues. The whole variable domain, remainder taken from reference TRBV7-9 and TRBJ2-5, is DTGVSQNPRHKITKRGQNVTFRCDPISEHNRLYWYRQTLGQGPEFLTYFQNEAQLEKSRLLSDRFSAERPKGSFSTLEIQRTEQGDSAMYLCASSFTETQYFGPGTRLLVL.

V usage is TRBV10-3 and J usage is TRBJ1-2; possible D gene TRBD1, 5 bases. This CDR3 has 16 residues. Trimming pared 10 bases from V and 0 bases from J, leaving 21 bases between. The V gene's germline CDR1 is ENHRY and CDR2 SYGVKD. The CDR3 here is CATAREGVGANYGYTF. Written as DNA, the CDR3 is TGTGCCACCGCCCGTGAAGGGGTGGGGGCTAACTATGGCTACACCTTC.

The chain carries TRBV7-9 and TRBJ2-3; possible D gene TRBD1, 5 bases. V was trimmed by 7 bases and J by 2 bases, leaving 7 bases between them. The germline V gene encodes CDR1 SEHNR and CDR2 FQNEAQ (reference sequence). The CDR3 extends over 12 amino acids. DNA for the CDR3: TGTGCCAGCATAGGGGCCACAGATACGCAGTATTTT. This translates into CASIGATDTQYF. Full variable domain (missing parts from reference TRBV7-9 and TRBJ2-3): DTGVSQNPRHKITKRGQNVTFRCDPISEHNRLYWYRQTLGQGPEFLTYFQNEAQLEKSRLLSDRFSAERPKGSFSTLEIQRTEQGDSAMYLCASIGATDTQYFGPGTRLTVL.

A word on this clonotype: The germline gene is not matched at one end of the junction; a read error may be the cause. The chain has TRBV2 and TRBJ2-7; the match to TRBD1 covers 8 bases. The CDR3 extends over 14 amino acids. Germline V gives CDR1 SNHLY, CDR2 FYNNEI. The CDR3 DNA is TGTGCCAGCACTGACAGGGGCCTATCCTACGGGCAGTACTTC. As protein: CASTDRGLSYGQYF.

The chain combines TRBV2 with TRBJ2-1; maybe TRBD2 (6 bases). CDR3 length: 15 residues. Per the germline V gene, CDR1 is SNHLY and CDR2 is FYNNEI. V was pared by 4 bases and J by 5 bases, with 15 bases between. The CDR3 nucleotides are TGTGCCAGCAGTGGGTTGGTAGCGGCGAACAATGAGCAGTTCTTC. Translating it yields CASSGLVAANNEQFF.

The V call is TRBV24-1, the J call TRBJ2-5; D gene uncertain. CDR3 size: 13 residues. Deletions cut 9 bases from V and 1 base from J, with 11 bases between. Germline V gives CDR1 KGHDR, CDR2 SFDVKD. CDR3 in amino acids: CATADIVQETQYF. CDR3 in DNA: TGTGCCACCGCTGACATCGTCCAAGAGACCCAGTACTTC.

The chain is built from TRBV7-9 and TRBJ1-2; D gene uncertain. The ends were cut back, 8 bases at V and 0 bases at J, with 13 bases in the middle. There are 14 residues in the CDR3. CDR1 SEHNR and CDR2 FQNEAQ come from the germline V gene (reference sequence). Written as DNA, the CDR3 is TGTGCCAGCTACGCTGCCCGAGCTAACTATGGCTACACCTTC. It codes for CASYAARANYGYTF.

The DNA of the CDR3 is TGTGCCAGTAGTCAAACAGGGGGCAAATCCTACGAGCAGTACTTC. Amino acid sequence: CASSQTGGKSYEQYF. The chain links TRBV19 to TRBJ2-7, with TRBD1 matching over 9 bases. This CDR3 is 15 amino acids long. The V and J ends lost 5 bases and 1 base, in that order; junction bases with no gene match: 6. The germline gives CDR1 LNHDA, CDR2 SQIVND (reference sequence).

V gene TRBV7-8 combines with J gene TRBJ1-6; no clear D gene. The germline gives CDR1 SGHVS, CDR2 FQNEAQ. The CDR3 consists of 14 residues. Trimming removed 5 bases at V and 7 bases at J, with 12 bases between. The CDR3 sequence is CASSPDPGNSPLHF. The DNA for the CDR3 is TGTGCCAGCAGCCCCGACCCCGGAAATTCACCCCTCCACTTT.

This clonotype was detected many times. This chain connects TRBV20-1 to TRBJ2-7; TRBD1 matches 11 bases. The CDR3 is made up of 13 amino acids. Germline trimming cut 4 bases from V and 2 bases from J; bases unmatched to any gene: 1. Germline V gene data show CDR1 as DFQATT and CDR2 as SNEGSKA (reference sequence). CDR3 DNA sequence: TGCAGTGCTACGGGACAGGGGGCCTACGAGCAGTACTTC. Encoded protein: CSATGQGAYEQYF.

The V and J genes are TRBV10-3 and TRBJ1-2; D is possibly TRBD1 (5 bases). Trimming pared 4 bases from V and 7 bases from J, leaving 13 bases between. Germline CDR1 ENHRY, CDR2 SYGVKD. CDR3 length: 13 residues. The CDR3 here is CAISGVWTSGYTF. CDR3 coding DNA: TGTGCCATCAGTGGGGTATGGACAAGTGGCTACACCTTC.